Presented here are 4 T cell receptor beta chains from one specimen sequenced in a study of blood T cell repertoires in COVID-19 (dated by TCRdb to about 2020). Library creation used the immunoSEQ multiplex PCR assay. The clones in this table, taken by TCRdb from immuneACCESS, are in-frame only. Not every clone is retained; where verified, under half of the shortfall comes from an unresolved V gene, and the cause of the rest is unknown. The sample table contains 150,000 to 200,000 clones; only one count was recorded for roughly 91% of them. Around 5.8% of the sample rests with the top ten. Sequencing was done on a sample of peripheral blood. Receptor source: a man aged 35-49 years with active or convalescent COVID-19.

The J gene is TRBJ1-4, the V gene TRBV19, with D maybe TRBD1 (5 bases). V dropped 9 bases and J dropped 9 bases, with 23 bases sitting between them. The CDR3 consists of 15 residues. Germline CDR1 is LNHDA and CDR2 is SQIVND (reference sequence). Here the CDR3 reads CASTKEGRADQKLFF. The CDR3 nucleotides are TGTGCCAGCACGAAGGAAGGCAGGGCGGACCAAAAACTGTTTTTT.

The chain recombines TRBV2 with TRBJ1-4; D is uncertain. The CDR3 covers 11 residues. Between the trimmed V and J ends, which lost 6 bases and 8 bases, there was a span of 7 bases. Looked up from germline, CDR1 is SNHLY and CDR2 is FYNNEI. The DNA of the CDR3 is TGTGCCAGCAGGGCGGCCGAAAAACTGTTTTTT. As protein: CASRAAEKLFF.

V and J are TRBV28 and TRBJ2-1; no firm D call. Germline V gives CDR1 MDHEN, CDR2 SYDVKM. This CDR3 is built from 13 residues. Trimming took off 3 bases at V and 4 bases at J, with 7 bases between the two ends. DNA for the CDR3: TGTGCCAGCAGTTTGGCGGAGTACAATGAGCAGTTCTTC. Translated: CASSLAEYNEQFF.

The chain joins TRBV5-1 to TRBJ1-2, with a possible D match to TRBD1 (6 bases). V shed 4 bases and J shed 3 bases, with 13 bases lying between them. The CDR3 runs 14 residues. Germline V lookup: CDR1 SGHRS, CDR2 YFSETQ. The CDR3: CASSPQGRDYGYTF. The CDR3 DNA is TGCGCCAGCAGCCCACAGGGTCGCGACTATGGCTACACCTTC.